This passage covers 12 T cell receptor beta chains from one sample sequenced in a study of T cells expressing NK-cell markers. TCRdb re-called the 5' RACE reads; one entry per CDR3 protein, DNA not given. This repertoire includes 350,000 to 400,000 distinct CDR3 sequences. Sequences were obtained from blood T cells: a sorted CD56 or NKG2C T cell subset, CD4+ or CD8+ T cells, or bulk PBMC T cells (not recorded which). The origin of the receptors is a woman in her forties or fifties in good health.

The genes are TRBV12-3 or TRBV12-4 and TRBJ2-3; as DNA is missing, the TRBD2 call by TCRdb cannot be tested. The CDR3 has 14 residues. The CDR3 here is CASRLFAAADTQYF.

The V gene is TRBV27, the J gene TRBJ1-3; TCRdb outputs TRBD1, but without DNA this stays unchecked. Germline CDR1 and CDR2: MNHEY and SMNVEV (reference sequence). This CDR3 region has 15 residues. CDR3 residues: CASSPEWGFGNTIYF.

The CDR3 sequence is CAIGGTSGAADTQYF. This chain joins TRBV10-3 and TRBJ2-3; TCRdb's D call of TRBD2 is untestable without DNA. Germline lookup yields CDR1 ENHRY and CDR2 SYGVKD. This CDR3 comprises 15 residues.

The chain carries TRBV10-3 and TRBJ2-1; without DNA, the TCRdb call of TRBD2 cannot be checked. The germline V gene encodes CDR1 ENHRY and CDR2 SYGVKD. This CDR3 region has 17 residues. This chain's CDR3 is CAISEGASGGSYNEQFF.

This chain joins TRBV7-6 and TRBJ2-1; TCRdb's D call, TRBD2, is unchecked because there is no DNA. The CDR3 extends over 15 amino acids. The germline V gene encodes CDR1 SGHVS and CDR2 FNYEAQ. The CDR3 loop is CASSSRTSGSDEQFF.

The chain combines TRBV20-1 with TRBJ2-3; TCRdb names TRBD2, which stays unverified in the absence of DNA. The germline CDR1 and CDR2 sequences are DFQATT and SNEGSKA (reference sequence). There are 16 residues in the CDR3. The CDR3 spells CSAPTRASGRGDTQYF.

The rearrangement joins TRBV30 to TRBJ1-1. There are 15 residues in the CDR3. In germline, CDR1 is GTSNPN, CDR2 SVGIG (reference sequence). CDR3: CAWSVPWSANTEAFF.

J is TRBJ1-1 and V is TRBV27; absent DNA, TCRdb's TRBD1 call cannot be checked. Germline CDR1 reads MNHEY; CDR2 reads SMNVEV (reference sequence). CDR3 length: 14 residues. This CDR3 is CASSLSPQGTEAFF.

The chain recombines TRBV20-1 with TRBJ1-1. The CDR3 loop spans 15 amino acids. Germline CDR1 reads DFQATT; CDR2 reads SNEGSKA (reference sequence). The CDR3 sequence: CSARDYKVTNTEAFF.

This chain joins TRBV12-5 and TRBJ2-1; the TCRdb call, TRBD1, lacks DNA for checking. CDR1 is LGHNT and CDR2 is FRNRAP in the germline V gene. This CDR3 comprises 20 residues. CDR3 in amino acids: CASGLPPPGFVPLAYNEQFF.

The chain's CDR3 is CASREQGSSGNTIYF. The chain carries TRBV2 and TRBJ1-3; TCRdb selects TRBD1, and the lack of DNA leaves this call unchecked. The CDR3 contains 15 residues. CDR1 is SNHLY, CDR2 FYNNEI, per germline.

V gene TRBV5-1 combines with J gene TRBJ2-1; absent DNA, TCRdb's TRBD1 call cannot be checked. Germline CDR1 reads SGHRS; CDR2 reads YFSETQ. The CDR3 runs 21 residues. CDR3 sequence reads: CARPGQRPREGPRSSYNEQFF.